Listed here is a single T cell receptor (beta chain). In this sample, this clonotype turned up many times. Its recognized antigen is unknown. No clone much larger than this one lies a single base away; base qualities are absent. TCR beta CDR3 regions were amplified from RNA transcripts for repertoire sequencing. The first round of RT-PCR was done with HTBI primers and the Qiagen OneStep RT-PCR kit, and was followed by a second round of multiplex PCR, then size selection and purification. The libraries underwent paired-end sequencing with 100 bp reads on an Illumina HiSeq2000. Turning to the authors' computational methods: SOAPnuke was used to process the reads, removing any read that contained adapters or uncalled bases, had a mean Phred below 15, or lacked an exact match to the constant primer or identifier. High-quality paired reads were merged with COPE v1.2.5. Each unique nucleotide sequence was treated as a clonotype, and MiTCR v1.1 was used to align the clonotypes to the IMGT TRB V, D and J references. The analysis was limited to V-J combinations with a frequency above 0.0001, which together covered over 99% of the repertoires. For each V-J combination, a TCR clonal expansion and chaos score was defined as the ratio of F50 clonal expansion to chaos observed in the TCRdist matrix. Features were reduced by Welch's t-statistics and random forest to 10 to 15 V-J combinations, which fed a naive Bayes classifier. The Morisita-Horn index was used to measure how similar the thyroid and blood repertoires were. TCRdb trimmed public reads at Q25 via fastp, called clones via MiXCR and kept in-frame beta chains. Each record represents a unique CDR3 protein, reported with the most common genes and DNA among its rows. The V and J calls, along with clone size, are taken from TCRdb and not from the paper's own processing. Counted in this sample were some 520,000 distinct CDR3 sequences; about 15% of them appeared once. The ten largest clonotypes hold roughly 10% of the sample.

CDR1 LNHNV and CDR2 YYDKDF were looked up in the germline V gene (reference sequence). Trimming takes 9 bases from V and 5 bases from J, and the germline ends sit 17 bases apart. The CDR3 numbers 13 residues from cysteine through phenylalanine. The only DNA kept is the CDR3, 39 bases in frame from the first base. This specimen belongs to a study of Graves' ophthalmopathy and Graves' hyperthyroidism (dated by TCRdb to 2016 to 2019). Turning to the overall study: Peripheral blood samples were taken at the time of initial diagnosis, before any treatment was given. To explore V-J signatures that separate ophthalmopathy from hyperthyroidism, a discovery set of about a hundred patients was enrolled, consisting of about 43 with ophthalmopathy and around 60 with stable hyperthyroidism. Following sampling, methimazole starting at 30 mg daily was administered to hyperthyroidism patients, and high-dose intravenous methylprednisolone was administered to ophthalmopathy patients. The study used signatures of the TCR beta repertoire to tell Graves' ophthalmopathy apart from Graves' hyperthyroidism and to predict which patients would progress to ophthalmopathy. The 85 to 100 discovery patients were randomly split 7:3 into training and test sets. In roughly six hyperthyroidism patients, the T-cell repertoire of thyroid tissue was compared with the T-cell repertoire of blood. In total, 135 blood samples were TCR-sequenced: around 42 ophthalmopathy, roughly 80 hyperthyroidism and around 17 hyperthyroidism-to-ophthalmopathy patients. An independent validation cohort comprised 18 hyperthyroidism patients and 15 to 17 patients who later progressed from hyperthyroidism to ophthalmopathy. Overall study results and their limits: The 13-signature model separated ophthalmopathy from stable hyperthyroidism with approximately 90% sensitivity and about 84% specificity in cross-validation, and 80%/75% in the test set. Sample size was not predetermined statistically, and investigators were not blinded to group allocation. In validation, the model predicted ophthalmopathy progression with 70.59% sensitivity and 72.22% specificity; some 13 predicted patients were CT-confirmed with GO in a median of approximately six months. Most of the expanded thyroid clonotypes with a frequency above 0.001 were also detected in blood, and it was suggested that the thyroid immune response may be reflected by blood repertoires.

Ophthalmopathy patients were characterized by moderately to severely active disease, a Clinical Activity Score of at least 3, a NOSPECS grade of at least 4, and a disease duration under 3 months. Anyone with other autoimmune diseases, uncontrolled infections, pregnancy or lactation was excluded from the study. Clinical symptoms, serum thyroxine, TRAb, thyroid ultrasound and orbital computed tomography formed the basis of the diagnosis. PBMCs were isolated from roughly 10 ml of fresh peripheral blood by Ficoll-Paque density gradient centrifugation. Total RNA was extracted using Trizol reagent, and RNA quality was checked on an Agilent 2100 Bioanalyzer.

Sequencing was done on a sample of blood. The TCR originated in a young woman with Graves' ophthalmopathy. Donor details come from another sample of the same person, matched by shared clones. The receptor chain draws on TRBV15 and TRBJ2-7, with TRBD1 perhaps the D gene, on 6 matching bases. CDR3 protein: CATQVGAGDEQYF. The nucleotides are TGTGCCACGCAGGTGGGGGCGGGCGACGAGCAGTACTTC.